This TCR beta chain was documented in a study of CXCR3-negative and CXCR3-positive naive CD8 T cells. Background on the study: Roughly 150 million TRB reads were obtained overall (about 1.5 +/- 0.3 million per library).

Worth noting for this clonotype: The target antigen is unknown.

By phenotype, naive CD8+ T cells were CD45RO-CCR7+CD27+CD95-. Overall study findings and caveats: Both naive subsets had comparably high diversity; memory CD8+ cells much lower. Cryopreserved PBMCs had partly decreased CXCR3 expression; fresh PBMCs were used in most assays. In CXCR3-positive naive cells, the TRB CDR3s were more hydrophobic than in CXCR3-negative naive cells.

From germline, CDR1 is MRHNA and CDR2 SNTAGT. This CDR3 is 13 amino acids long. Via 5' RACE with UMI labels, TRB cDNA libraries were prepared. TCRdb reprocessed the 5' RACE reads; each CDR3 protein has one entry and no DNA is given. The listing contains 55,000 to 65,000 distinct CDR3 sequences. What was sequenced was naive CXCR3+ CD8+ T cells from blood. Subset described: CD45RO-CCR7+CD27+CD95- naive CD8+ T cells expressing CXCR3 (TNR3+). This clonotype was obtained from a human donor in good health. Some clones in this sample may be carry-over from other donors' samples. The chain recombines TRBV6-4 with TRBJ2-1; TCRdb's D gene call, TRBD2, goes unchecked for lack of DNA. The CDR3 protein is CASSEGPEDEQFF.